This TCR beta chain stems from a study of Ad26.COV2.S vaccination and SARS-CoV-2 variants. Study-wide context: The vaccine Ad26.COV2.S was put into the muscle once, or twice with 56 days between. Regarding the study as a whole: Compared with placebo recipients, vaccine recipients had higher spike-specific TCR breadth. Reportedly, spike-specific CD8+ and CD4+ T cell responses achieved substantial breadth once vaccination had taken place.

The protocol was immunoSEQ multiplex PCR, while the TCRdb copy is restricted to in-frame clones and leaves out a portion. In the table there are around 320,000 clones, roughly 80% of which are singletons. Germline V gene data show CDR1 as LGHDT and CDR2 as YNNKEL (reference sequence). The CDR3 sequence is 15 residues long. After removal of 4 bases from V and 7 bases from J, the junction contained 7 bases not matched to a gene. As for treatment: 15 to 20 received Ad26.COV2.S at low or high dose, single or two shots; roughly 5 received placebo; per-sample allocation not given. Sample collection was performed on day 63 after the first vaccine or placebo injection. SARS-CoV-2 spike from the Wuhan strain was encoded by the vaccine, an Ad26 vector. Of note for this clone: Its antigen is unknown.

The specimen comprised peripheral blood, sampled in a trial of Ad26.COV2.S vaccine versus placebo. The V gene is TRBV3-1 (or the pseudogene TRBV3-2), the J gene TRBJ1-6; 7 positions agree with TRBD1. The TCR sequence derives from a person aged 18-60 years who received the Ad26.COV2.S COVID-19 vaccine or a placebo. In DNA, the CDR3 is TGTGCCAGCAGCCCGTCGGGACAGTTAAATTCACCCCTCCACTTT. Translating gives CASSPSGQLNSPLHF.